These 21 T cell receptor beta chains originate from one sample sequenced in a study of patients and donors after allogeneic stem cell transplantation. MiXCR, run by TCRdb on the RT-PCR reads, gives a single entry per CDR3 protein. Of 150,000 to 200,000 distinct CDR3 sequences in the sample, around 41% were seen once. Sequences were obtained from blood, either unsorted or a sorted T cell fraction (not recorded which). The receptors were gathered from a human donor who was either an allogeneic HSCT recipient or a stem cell or donor lymphocyte infusion donor (not recorded which). It is not recorded whose cells these are; they may come from a transplant donor.

The V call is TRBV9, the J call TRBJ1-2; D ambiguous. Looked up from germline, CDR1 is SGDLS and CDR2 is YYNGEE. The CDR3 is made up of 15 amino acids. Trimming left V 3 bases short and J 3 bases short, with 15 bases between. CDR3 bases: TGTGCCAGCAGCGACAACTTAGACGGATACTATGGCTACACCTTC. It specifies CASSDNLDGYYGYTF. Based on the CDR3 plus reference TRBV9 and TRBJ1-2, the full variable domain is DSGVTQTPKHLITATGQRVTLRCSPRSGDLSVYWYQQSLDQGLQFLIQYYNGEERAKGNILERFSAQQFPDLHSELNLSSLELGDSALYFCASSDNLDGYYGYTFGSGTRLTVV.

The CDR3 loop is CASSHPEVRYEQFF. DNA for the CDR3: TGTGCCAGCAGCCACCCCGAGGTCAGGTATGAGCAGTTCTTC. V gene TRBV7-9 combines with J gene TRBJ2-1; no definite D call. The CDR3 loop spans 14 amino acids. Trimming stripped 5 bases from V and 8 bases from J, with 16 bases between. Germline assignment: CDR1 SEHNR and CDR2 FQNEAQ (reference sequence). Together with reference TRBV7-9 and TRBJ2-1, the CDR3 gives the full variable domain: DTGVSQNPRHKITKRGQNVTFRCDPISEHNRLYWYRQTLGQGPEFLTYFQNEAQLEKSRLLSDRFSAERPKGSFSTLEIQRTEQGDSAMYLCASSHPEVRYEQFFGPGTRLTVL.

This chain connects TRBV4-3 to TRBJ2-4; 10 bases map to TRBD1. J gave up 7 bases and V 3 bases, and 6 bases lay outside the gene matches. The germline V gene encodes CDR1 LGHNA and CDR2 YSLEER. The CDR3 extends over 15 amino acids. The CDR3 spells CASSQTGGETNIQYF. The CDR3 DNA follows: TGCGCCAGCAGCCAGACAGGGGGCGAAACCAACATTCAGTACTTC.

This clonotype was picked up a small number of times. This chain links TRBV18 with TRBJ1-5; D gene ambiguous. Per germline, CDR1 KGHSH and CDR2 LQKENI. V was shortened by 6 bases and J by 5 bases, with 8 bases between the two germline ends. The CDR3 has 12 amino acids. CDR3 DNA: TGTGCCAGCTCTGGGGAGGATCAGCCCCAGCATTTT. Its protein product is CASSGEDQPQHF.

This clonotype was picked up many times. This rearrangement joins TRBV10-3 to TRBJ1-4; a possible D gene is TRBD1 (6 bases). CDR1 is ENHRY and CDR2 is SYGVKD in the germline V gene. CDR3 length: 13 amino acids. Trimming left V 10 bases short and J 8 bases short, with 17 bases between. In DNA, the CDR3 is TGTGCCACCGGGACATCCGACCTAGAAAAACTGTTTTTT. It encodes CATGTSDLEKLFF.

A few counts support this clonotype. The V call is TRBV6-2 or TRBV6-3, the J call TRBJ1-2; 9 bases agree with TRBD1. CDR3 length equals 16 residues. With 6 bases clipped from V and 3 bases from J, the junction kept 11 bases outside the gene matches. The germline V gene encodes CDR1 MNHEY and CDR2 SVGEGT. The CDR3 region is CASSRPGQGRYYGYTF. The CDR3 DNA sequence: TGTGCCAGCAGCCGCCCGGGACAGGGAAGGTACTATGGCTACACCTTC.

This clonotype was counted a few times. The J gene is TRBJ1-2, the V gene TRBV6-2 or TRBV6-3, with 9 positions matching TRBD1. The V gene's germline CDR1 is MNHEY and CDR2 SVGEGT. This CDR3 is 13 amino acids long. V lost 6 bases and J lost 3; bases outside the gene matches: 2. The CDR3 region is CASRRTGDYGYTF. CDR3 nucleotides: TGTGCCAGCAGGCGGACAGGGGACTATGGCTACACCTTC.

This chain links TRBV7-8 with TRBJ2-3, with 8 bases fitting TRBD2. Trimming at V came to 5 bases and at J to 1 base, leaving 8 bases not matched to a gene. Germline V gives CDR1 SGHVS, CDR2 FQNEAQ. The CDR3 covers 16 residues. CDR3 loop: CASSGRGGRGTDTQYF. CDR3 bases: TGTGCCAGCAGCGGACGGGGGGGAAGAGGCACAGATACGCAGTATTTT.

This clonotype was seen at least ten times. The chain recombines TRBV5-1 with TRBJ1-1; TRBD1 agrees at 8 bases. From germline, CDR1 is SGHRS and CDR2 YFSETQ. V shed 4 bases, J shed 1 base, and the junction held 9 bases outside the gene matches. This CDR3 comprises 16 residues. CDR3 protein: CASSPGQGASNTEAFF. CDR3 sequence (DNA): TGCGCCAGCAGCCCAGGCCAGGGGGCCTCGAACACTGAAGCTTTCTTT.

The genes are TRBV29-1 and TRBJ1-1; 7 nucleotides align to TRBD1. V trimming: 6 bases; J trimming: 11 bases; junction bases outside the gene matches: 15. The CDR3 length is 13 residues. Germline CDR1 and CDR2: SQVTM and ANQGSEA. The CDR3 DNA follows: TGCAGCGTCGAGACAGGGCTTTTTCCCGGGGCTTTCTTT. Its protein is CSVETGLFPGAFF.

V is TRBV11-2 and J is TRBJ1-6; a possible D gene is TRBD1 (6 bases). V lost 5 bases and J lost 8, with 16 bases in between. The CDR3 covers 15 residues. Germline V gene sequence: CDR1 SGHAT, CDR2 FQNNGV. The DNA of the CDR3 is TGTGCCAGCAGCCCCTTGACAGGAGGCGATTCACCCCTCCACTTT. It specifies CASSPLTGGDSPLHF.

The V and J genes are TRBV5-1 and TRBJ1-1, with 8 bases lining up with TRBD1. CDR1 is SGHRS and CDR2 is YFSETQ in the germline V gene. The CDR3 has 16 residues. V was clipped by 4 bases and J by 2 bases; unmatched bases: 10. CDR3 bases: TGCGCCAGCAGCCAGCCTCAAGGACAGGGAAACACTGAAGCTTTCTTT. As protein: CASSQPQGQGNTEAFF. The full variable domain, in which reference TRBV5-1 and TRBJ1-1 provide the parts outside the CDR3, is KAGVTQTPRYLIKTRGQQVTLSCSPISGHRSVSWYQQTPGQGLQFLFEYFSETQRNKGNFPGRFSGRQFSNSRSEMNVSTLELGDSALYLCASSQPQGQGNTEAFFGQGTRLTVV.

The V gene is TRBV27, the J gene TRBJ1-2; D call uncertain. In germline, CDR1 is MNHEY, CDR2 SMNVEV (reference sequence). CDR3 length: 13 amino acids. V was clipped by 6 bases and J by 3 bases, with 11 bases between them. The CDR3 DNA sequence: TGTGCCAGCAGCACCGACAAGTACTATGGCTACACCTTC. This gives the protein CASSTDKYYGYTF.

J is TRBJ1-1 and V is TRBV27; maybe TRBD1 (5 bases). V was trimmed by 7 bases and J by 4 bases, leaving 25 bases between them. The CDR3 loop spans 17 amino acids. Germline V lookup: CDR1 MNHEY, CDR2 SMNVEV (reference sequence). CDR3 nucleotide sequence: TGTGCCAGCACCCATTGGCAGGGTTTGGGTAGGGGCACTGAAGCTTTCTTT. It is translated as CASTHWQGLGRGTEAFF.

The chain uses TRBV28 and TRBJ2-4, with 8 bases lining up with TRBD1. The V gene's germline CDR1 is MDHEN and CDR2 SYDVKM. The trim removed 1 base at V and 7 bases at J, leaving 6 bases unmatched. The CDR3 is 15 residues long. The DNA of the CDR3 is TGTGCCAGCAGTTTATTTATCACAGGGGGGAACATTCAGTACTTC. Translation gives CASSLFITGGNIQYF.

This sequence joins TRBV5-1 and TRBJ2-5; 9 positions match TRBD1. V lost 2 bases to trimming and J lost 5 bases; unmatched junction nucleotides: 7. The CDR3 extends over 15 amino acids. Germline V gives CDR1 SGHRS, CDR2 YFSETQ. CDR3 region: CASSFRTGAGETQYF. The CDR3 DNA reads TGCGCCAGCAGCTTTAGGACAGGGGCCGGGGAGACCCAGTACTTC.

In DNA, the CDR3 is TGCGCCAGCAGCTTGGCGGGGAGGGGGAACACTGAAGCTTTCTTT. It codes for CASSLAGRGNTEAFF. This chain connects TRBV5-1 to TRBJ1-1; D might be TRBD1 (5 bases). Trimming cost V 0 bases and J 1 base, with 10 bases left between them. The germline V gene has CDR1 SGHRS and CDR2 YFSETQ. CDR3 length: 15 residues. Variable domain in full (rest from reference TRBV5-1 and TRBJ1-1): KAGVTQTPRYLIKTRGQQVTLSCSPISGHRSVSWYQQTPGQGLQFLFEYFSETQRNKGNFPGRFSGRQFSNSRSEMNVSTLELGDSALYLCASSLAGRGNTEAFFGQGTRLTVV.

This clonotype was observed a few times. The rearrangement links TRBV29-1 to TRBJ1-1; no clear D. Between the trimmed V and J ends, which lost 6 bases and 0 bases, there was a span of 8 bases. This CDR3 is built from 12 residues. In germline, CDR1 is SQVTM, CDR2 ANQGSEA. The CDR3 sequence is CSVPTLNTEAFF. The DNA for the CDR3 is TGCAGCGTCCCGACACTGAACACTGAAGCTTTCTTT.

This chain links TRBV12-3 or TRBV12-4 with TRBJ1-5; D remains ambiguous. This CDR3 spans 15 amino acids. V lost 4 bases, J lost 6 bases, and 16 bases lay in between. The CDR3 loop reads CASSSTSSGPQPQHF. DNA for the CDR3: TGTGCCAGCAGTTCCACATCTTCCGGACCTCAGCCCCAGCATTTT.

The chain recombines TRBV27 with TRBJ2-1, with 7 bases identical to TRBD1. V dropped 6 bases and J dropped 7; count of bases not matched to a gene: 3. Germline V gene lookup returns CDR1 MNHEY and CDR2 SMNVEV (reference sequence). This CDR3 spans 12 amino acids. The CDR3 reads CASSWTGNEQFF. CDR3 nucleotides: TGTGCCAGCAGCTGGACAGGTAATGAGCAGTTCTTC.

This clonotype was found a few times. The chain has TRBV5-1 and TRBJ2-3, with D unclear. The length of the CDR3 is 14 residues. Trimming pared 0 bases from V and 2 bases from J, leaving 7 bases between. The V gene's germline CDR1 is SGHRS and CDR2 YFSETQ. CDR3 residues: CASSLVPDTDTQYF. CDR3 DNA sequence: TGCGCCAGCAGCTTGGTCCCGGACACAGATACGCAGTATTTT.